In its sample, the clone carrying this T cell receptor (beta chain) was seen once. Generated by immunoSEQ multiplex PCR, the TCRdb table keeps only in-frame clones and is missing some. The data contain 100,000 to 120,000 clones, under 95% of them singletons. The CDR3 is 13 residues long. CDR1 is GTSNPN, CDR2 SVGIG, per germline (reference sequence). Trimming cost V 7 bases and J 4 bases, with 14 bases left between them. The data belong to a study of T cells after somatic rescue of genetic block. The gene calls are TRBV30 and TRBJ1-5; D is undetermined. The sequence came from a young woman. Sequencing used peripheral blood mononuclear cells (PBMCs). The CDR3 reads CASSLGSNQPQHF. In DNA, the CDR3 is TGTGCCTCCTCTTTGGGCAGTAATCAGCCCCAGCATTTT.